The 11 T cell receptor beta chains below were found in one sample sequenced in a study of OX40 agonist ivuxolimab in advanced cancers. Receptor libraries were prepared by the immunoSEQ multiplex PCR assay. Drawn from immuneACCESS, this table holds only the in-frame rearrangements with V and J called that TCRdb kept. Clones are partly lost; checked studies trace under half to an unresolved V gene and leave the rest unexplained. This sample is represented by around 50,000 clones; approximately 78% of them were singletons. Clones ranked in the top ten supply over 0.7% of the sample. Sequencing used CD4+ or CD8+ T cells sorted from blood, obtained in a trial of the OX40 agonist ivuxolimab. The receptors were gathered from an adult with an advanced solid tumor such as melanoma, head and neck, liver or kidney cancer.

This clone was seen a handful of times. The CDR3 protein is CATGDRGADTQYF. In DNA, the CDR3 is TGTGCCACCGGGGACAGGGGCGCAGATACGCAGTATTTT. The chain links TRBV7-9 to TRBJ2-3, with 10 bases fitting TRBD1. The CDR3 is 13 residues long. Per germline, CDR1 SEHNR and CDR2 FQNEAQ (reference sequence). V shed 10 bases and J 4 bases; nucleotides not matched to a gene: 5. Full variable domain (missing parts from reference TRBV7-9 and TRBJ2-3): DTGVSQNPRHKITKRGQNVTFRCDPISEHNRLYWYRQTLGQGPEFLTYFQNEAQLEKSRLLSDRFSAERPKGSFSTLEIQRTEQGDSAMYLCATGDRGADTQYFGPGTRLTVL.

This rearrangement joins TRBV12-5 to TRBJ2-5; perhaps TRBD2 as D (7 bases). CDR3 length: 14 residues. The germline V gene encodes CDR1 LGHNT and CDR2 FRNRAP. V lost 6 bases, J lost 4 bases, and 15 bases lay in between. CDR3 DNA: TGTGCTAGTGGCCAAGGGGGGGGTGGAGAGACCCAGTACTTC. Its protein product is CASGQGGGGETQYF. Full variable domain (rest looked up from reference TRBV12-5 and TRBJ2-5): DARVTQTPRHKVTEMGQEVTMRCQPILGHNTVFWYRQTMMQGLELLAYFRNRAPLDDSGMPKDRFSAEMPDATLATLKIQPSEPRDSAVYFCASGQGGGGETQYFGPGTRLLVL.

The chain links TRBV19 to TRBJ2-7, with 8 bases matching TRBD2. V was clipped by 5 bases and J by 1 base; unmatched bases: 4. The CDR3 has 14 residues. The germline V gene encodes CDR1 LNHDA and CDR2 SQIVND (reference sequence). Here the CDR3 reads CASSSRGESYEQYF. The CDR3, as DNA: TGTGCCAGTAGTTCGCGGGGGGAATCCTACGAGCAGTACTTC.

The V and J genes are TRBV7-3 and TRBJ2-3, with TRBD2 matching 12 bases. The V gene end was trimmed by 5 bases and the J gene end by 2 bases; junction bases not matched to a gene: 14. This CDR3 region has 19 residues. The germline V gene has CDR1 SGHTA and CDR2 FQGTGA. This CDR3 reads CASSAHGTSGSPPTDTQYF. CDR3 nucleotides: TGTGCCAGCAGCGCCCACGGGACTAGCGGGTCCCCCCCCACAGATACGCAGTATTTT.

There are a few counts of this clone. The CDR3, as DNA: TGCGCCAGCAGCCAAGTGTTTAGGGGGCGCTGGAACTATGGCTACACCTTC. Protein product: CASSQVFRGRWNYGYTF. The chain couples TRBV4-1 to TRBJ1-2; 7 bases match TRBD1. Germline values: CDR1 MGHRA, CDR2 YSYEKL. The CDR3 consists of 17 residues. Unmatched junction bases numbered 10, after V lost 1 base and J lost 2 bases.

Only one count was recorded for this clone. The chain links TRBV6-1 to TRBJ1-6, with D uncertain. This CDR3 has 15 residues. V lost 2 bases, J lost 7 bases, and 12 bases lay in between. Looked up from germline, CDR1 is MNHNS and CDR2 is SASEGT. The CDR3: CASSELLTQNSPLHF. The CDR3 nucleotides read TGTGCCAGCAGTGAACTGTTGACACAGAATTCACCCCTCCACTTT.

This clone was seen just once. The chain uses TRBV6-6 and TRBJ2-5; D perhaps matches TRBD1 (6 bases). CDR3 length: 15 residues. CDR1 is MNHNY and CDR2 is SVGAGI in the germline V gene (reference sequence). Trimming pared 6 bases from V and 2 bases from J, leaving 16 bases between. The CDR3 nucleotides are TGTGCCAGCAGGGGCCAACAGGGAAGGCAAGAGACCCAGTACTTC. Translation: CASRGQQGRQETQYF.

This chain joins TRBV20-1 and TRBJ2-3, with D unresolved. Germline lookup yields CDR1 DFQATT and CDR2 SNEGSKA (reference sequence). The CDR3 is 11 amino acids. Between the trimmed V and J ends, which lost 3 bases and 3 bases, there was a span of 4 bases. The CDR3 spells CSASATDTQYF. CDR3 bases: TGCAGTGCTAGTGCGACAGATACGCAGTATTTT.

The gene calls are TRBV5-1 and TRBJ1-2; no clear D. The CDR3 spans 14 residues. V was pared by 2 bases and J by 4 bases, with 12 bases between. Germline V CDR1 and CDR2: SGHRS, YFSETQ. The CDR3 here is CASSLGLAGYGYTF. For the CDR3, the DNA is TGCGCCAGCAGCTTAGGACTTGCTGGCTATGGCTACACCTTC.

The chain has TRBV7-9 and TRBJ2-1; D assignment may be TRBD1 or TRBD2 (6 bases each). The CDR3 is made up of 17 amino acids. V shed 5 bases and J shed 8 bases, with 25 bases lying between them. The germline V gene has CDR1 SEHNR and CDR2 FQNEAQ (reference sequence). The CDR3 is CASSPKPTLGGIHEQFF. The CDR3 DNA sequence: TGTGCCAGCAGCCCTAAACCGACCTTAGGGGGGATCCATGAGCAGTTCTTC.

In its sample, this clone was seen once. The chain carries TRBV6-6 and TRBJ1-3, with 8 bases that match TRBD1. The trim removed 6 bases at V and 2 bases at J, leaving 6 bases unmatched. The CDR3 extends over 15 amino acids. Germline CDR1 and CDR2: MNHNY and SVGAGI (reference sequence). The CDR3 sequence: CASSSGQGTGNTIYF. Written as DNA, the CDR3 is TGTGCCAGCAGCTCCGGACAGGGAACTGGAAACACCATATATTTT.